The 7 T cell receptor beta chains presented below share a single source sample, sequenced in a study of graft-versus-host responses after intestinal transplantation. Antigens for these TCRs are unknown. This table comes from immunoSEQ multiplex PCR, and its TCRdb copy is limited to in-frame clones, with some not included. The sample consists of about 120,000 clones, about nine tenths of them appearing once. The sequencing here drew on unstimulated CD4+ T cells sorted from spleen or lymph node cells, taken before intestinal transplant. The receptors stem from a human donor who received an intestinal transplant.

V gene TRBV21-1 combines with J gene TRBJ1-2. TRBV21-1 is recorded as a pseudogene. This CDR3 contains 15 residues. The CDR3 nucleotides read TGTGCCAGCAGCAAAGCGCCGCGGGCTAACTATGGCTACACCTTC. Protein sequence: CASSKAPRANYGYTF.

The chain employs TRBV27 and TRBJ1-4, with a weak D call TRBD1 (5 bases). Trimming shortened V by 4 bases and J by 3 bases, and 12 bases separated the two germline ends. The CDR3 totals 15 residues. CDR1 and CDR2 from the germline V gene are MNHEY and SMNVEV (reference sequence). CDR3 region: CASSSKGAPNEKLFF. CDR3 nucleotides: TGTGCCAGCAGTTCCAAAGGGGCTCCTAATGAAAAACTGTTTTTT.

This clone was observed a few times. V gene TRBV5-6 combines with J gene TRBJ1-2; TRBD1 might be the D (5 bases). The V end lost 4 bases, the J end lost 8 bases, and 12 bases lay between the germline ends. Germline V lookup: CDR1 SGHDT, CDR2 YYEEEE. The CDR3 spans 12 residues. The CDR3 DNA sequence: TGTGCCAGCAGCCAGAAGGGGAGGGGCTACACCTTC. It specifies CASSQKGRGYTF. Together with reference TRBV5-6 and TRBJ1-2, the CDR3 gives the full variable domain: DAGVTQSPTHLIKTRGQQVTLRCSPKSGHDTVSWYQQALGQGPQFIFQYYEEEERQRGNFPDRFSGHQFPNYSSELNVNALLLGDSALYLCASSQKGRGYTFGSGTRLTVV.

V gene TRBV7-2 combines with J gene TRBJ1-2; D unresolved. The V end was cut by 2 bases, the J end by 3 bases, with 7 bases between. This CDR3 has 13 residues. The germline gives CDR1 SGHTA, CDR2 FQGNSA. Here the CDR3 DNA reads TGTGCCAGCAGCTTATCCCCCGACTATGGCTACACCTTC. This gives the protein CASSLSPDYGYTF.

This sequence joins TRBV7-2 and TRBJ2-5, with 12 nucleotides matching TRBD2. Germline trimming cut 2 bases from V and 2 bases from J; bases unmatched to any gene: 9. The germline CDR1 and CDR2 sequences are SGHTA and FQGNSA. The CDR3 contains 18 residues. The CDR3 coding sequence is TGTGCCAGCAGCTTAAAATTGGGGACTAGCGGGTATCAAGAGACCCAGTACTTC. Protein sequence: CASSLKLGTSGYQETQYF.

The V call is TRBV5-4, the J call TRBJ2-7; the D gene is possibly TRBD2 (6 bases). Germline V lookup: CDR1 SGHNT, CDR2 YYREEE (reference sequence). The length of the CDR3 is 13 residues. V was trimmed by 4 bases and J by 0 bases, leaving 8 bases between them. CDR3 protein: CASSLGSSYEQYF. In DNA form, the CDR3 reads TGTGCCAGCAGCCTCGGGAGCTCCTACGAGCAGTACTTC.

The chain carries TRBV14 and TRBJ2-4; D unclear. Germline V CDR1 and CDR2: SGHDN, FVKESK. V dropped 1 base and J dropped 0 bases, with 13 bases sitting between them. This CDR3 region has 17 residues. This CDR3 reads CASSQVQHLIAKNIQYF. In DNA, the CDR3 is TGTGCCAGCAGCCAAGTACAACACCTTATAGCCAAAAACATTCAGTACTTC.